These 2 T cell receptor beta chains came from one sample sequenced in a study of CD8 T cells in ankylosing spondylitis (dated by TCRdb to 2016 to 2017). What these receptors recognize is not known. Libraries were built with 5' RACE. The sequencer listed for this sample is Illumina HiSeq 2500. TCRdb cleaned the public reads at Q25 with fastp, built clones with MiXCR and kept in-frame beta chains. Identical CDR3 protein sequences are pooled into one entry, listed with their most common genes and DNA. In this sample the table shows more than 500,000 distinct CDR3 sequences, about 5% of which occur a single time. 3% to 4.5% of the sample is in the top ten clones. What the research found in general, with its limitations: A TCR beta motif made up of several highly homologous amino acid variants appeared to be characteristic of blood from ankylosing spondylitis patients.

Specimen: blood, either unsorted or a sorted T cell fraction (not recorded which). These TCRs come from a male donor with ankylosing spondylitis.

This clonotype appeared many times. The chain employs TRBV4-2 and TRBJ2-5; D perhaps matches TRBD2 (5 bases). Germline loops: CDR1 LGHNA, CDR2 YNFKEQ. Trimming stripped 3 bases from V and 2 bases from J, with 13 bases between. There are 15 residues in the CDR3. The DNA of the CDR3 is TGTGCCAGCAGCCAGGGGAGCGGTGCTCAAGAGACCCAGTACTTC. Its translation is CASSQGSGAQETQYF.

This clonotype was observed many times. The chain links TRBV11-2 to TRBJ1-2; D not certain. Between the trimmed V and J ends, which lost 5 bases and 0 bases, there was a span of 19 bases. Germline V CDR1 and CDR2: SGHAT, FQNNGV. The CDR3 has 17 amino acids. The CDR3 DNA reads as TGTGCCAGCAGCCAAATCCAAGGACGGAAACCTAACTATGGCTACACCTTC. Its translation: CASSQIQGRKPNYGYTF.